The 25 T cell receptor beta chains below come from one sample, sequenced in a study of T cells in women clearing cervical HPV infection. Method: immunoSEQ multiplex PCR; TCRdb's copy keeps in-frame clones and lacks some. The clone table shows 20,000 to 25,000 clones, with the ten largest holding roughly 6.8%. The sequencing sample was made of blood buffy coat. The receptors come from a woman aged 18 to 75 with a cervical HPV16 infection that either progressed to CIN3+ or cleared (not recorded which).

Comments on this clone: The CDR3 is cut off 3 residues early in the read; its end comes from the germline J gene. The V and J genes are TRBV7-9 and TRBJ2-2; D might be TRBD2 (5 bases). CDR3 length: 15 amino acids. The germline V gene has CDR1 SEHNR and CDR2 FQNEAQ (reference sequence). CDR3 sequence: CASSPPESGNEKLFF. CDR3 DNA, as far as it was read: TGTGCCAGCAGCCCACCGGAGTCGGGGAATGAAAAG. The whole variable domain, remainder taken from reference TRBV7-9 and TRBJ2-2, is DTGVSQNPRHKITKRGQNVTFRCDPISEHNRLYWYRQTLGQGPEFLTYFQNEAQLEKSRLLSDRFSAERPKGSFSTLEIQRTEQGDSAMYLCASSPPESGNEKLFFGEGSRLTVL.

As for this clone: The read finishes 3 residues shy of the CDR3 end, and the germline J gene is used to complete it. The chain employs TRBV6-2 or TRBV6-3 and TRBJ1-2; D is possibly TRBD1 (5 bases). CDR1 and CDR2 from the germline V gene are MNHEY and SVGEGT. CDR3 length: 14 residues. The CDR3: CASIRGTYPYDYTF. The CDR3 DNA, read in part, is TGTGCCAGCATTCGGGGGACTTATCCCTACGAC.

In regard to this clone: The CDR3 is cut off 3 residues early in the read; its end comes from the germline J gene. The V and J genes are TRBV7-3 and TRBJ2-3; 8 bases are a match to TRBD2. CDR1 and CDR2 from the germline V gene are SGHTA and FQGTGA. The CDR3 totals 17 residues. The CDR3 protein is CASSLFGSGKPNPTQYF. Partial CDR3 DNA: TGTGCCAGCAGCTTATTCGGTAGCGGGAAACCGAACCCCACG.

To note about this clone: The junction departs from the called germline gene at one end, perhaps through a read error. The CDR3 end is not reached by the read, which stops 3 residues before it; the germline J gene fills it in. The chain links TRBV7-7 to TRBJ2-5; D may correspond to TRBD1 or TRBD2 (6 bases each). In germline, CDR1 is SSHAT, CDR2 FNYEAQ (reference sequence). The CDR3 totals 14 residues. Incomplete CDR3 DNA: TGTGCTAGCAGCTTAGGGGGGCGGCTAGAGACC. It codes for CASSLGGRLET. The complete CDR3 protein is CASSLGGRLETQYF.

With respect to this clone: The read gets to within 3 residues of the CDR3 end, and the germline J gene fills in the rest. The chain has TRBV5-1 and TRBJ1-6; D possibly corresponds to TRBD1 (5 bases). The V gene lost 1 base and the J gene lost 5 bases, with 7 bases spanning the gap. From germline, CDR1 is SGHRS and CDR2 YFSETQ. The CDR3 spans 14 residues. The CDR3 sequence is CASSLQQDNSPLHF. The DNA read from the CDR3 is TGCGCCAGCAGCTTGCAACAGGATAATTCACCC.

In the case of this clone: The read halts 3 residues ahead of the CDR3 end, with the missing end drawn from the germline J gene. The chain recombines TRBV19 with TRBJ1-2; D perhaps matches TRBD1 (6 bases). V lost 3 bases and J lost 6, with 14 bases in between. This CDR3 contains 14 residues. The germline V gene has CDR1 LNHDA and CDR2 SQIVND (reference sequence). CDR3: CASSIQQGTHGYTF. The covered CDR3 bases are TGTGCCAGTAGTATCCAGCAGGGGACCCATGGC.

This CDR3 reads CASSLVQGQSDEQFF. The part of the CDR3 DNA that was read is TGCGCCAGCAGCTTGGTTCAGGGTCAGAGCGATGAG. The chain employs TRBV5-1 and TRBJ2-1; D may be TRBD1 (5 bases). The read terminates 3 residues ahead of where the CDR3 ends, so the germline J gene completes it. CDR1 and CDR2 (germline): SGHRS, YFSETQ. The length of the CDR3 is 15 residues. V lost 0 bases and J lost 8, with 15 bases in between.

Concerning this clone itself: The read gets to within 3 residues of the CDR3 end, and the germline J gene fills in the rest. The genes are TRBV20-1 and TRBJ2-6; maybe TRBD2 (6 bases). The CDR3 has 13 amino acids. Trimming removed 3 bases from V and 4 bases from J, with 7 bases in between. CDR1 and CDR2 (germline): DFQATT, SNEGSKA (reference sequence). The sequenced part of the CDR3 DNA is TGCAGTGCTAGGGGACTGGGGGCCAACGTC. It yields the protein CSARGLGANV. The whole CDR3 is CSARGLGANVLTF.

Concerning this clone itself: The CDR3 is cut off 3 residues early in the read; its end comes from the germline J gene. The chain joins TRBV19 to TRBJ1-5; D may be TRBD1 (6 bases). Germline V gene sequence: CDR1 LNHDA, CDR2 SQIVND (reference sequence). CDR3 length: 14 residues. The sequenced CDR3 bases are TGTGCCAGTAGTATCCCGCAGGGGAATTCACCC. Protein product: CASSIPQGNSP. The full CDR3 sequence reads CASSIPQGNSPQHF.

As concerns this clone: A read error may produce the germline difference seen at one junction end. The read terminates 3 residues before the CDR3 end, so the remaining end is supplied by the germline J gene. This specimen includes other DNA sequences encoding the same CDR3. J is TRBJ1-3 and V is TRBV7-8; 7 nucleotides align to TRBD1. CDR3 length: 14 residues. Looked up from germline, CDR1 is SGHVS and CDR2 is FQNEAQ. The sequenced CDR3 bases are TGTGCCAGCAATACAGGGGTGGTTGGAAACACT. It yields the protein CASNTGVVGNT. The CDR3, in full, reads CASNTGVVGNTIYF.

Worth noting for this clone: With the read ending 3 residues before the CDR3 end, the germline J gene is used to fill in that end. This chain joins TRBV18 and TRBJ1-2; no clear D. Per the germline V gene, CDR1 is KGHSH and CDR2 is LQKENI. This CDR3 contains 13 residues. CDR3 residues: CASSSTGDYDYTF. CDR3 bases read: TGTGCCAGCTCCTCGACGGGCGACTACGAC. Filled out from reference TRBV18 and TRBJ1-2, the complete variable domain reads NAGVMQNPRHLVRRRGQEARLRCSPMKGHSHVYWYRQLPEEGLKFMVYLQKENIIDESGMPKERFSAEFPKEGPSILRIQQVVRGDSAAYFCASSSTGDYDYTFGSGTRLTVV.

About this clone itself: The read halts 3 residues ahead of the CDR3 end, with the missing end drawn from the germline J gene. The chain employs TRBV10-2 and TRBJ1-2; 8 bases line up with TRBD1. CDR1 WSHSY and CDR2 SAAADI come from the germline V gene. The J segment lost 4 bases and the V segment lost 7 bases, leaving 5 bases of the junction unmatched. The CDR3 is made up of 13 amino acids. CDR3 bases read: TGCGCCAGCATAGGGACAGGTGGCTATGGC. Translation gives CASIGTGGYG. The complete CDR3 protein is CASIGTGGYGYTF.

With respect to this clone: The sequence runs out 3 residues before the end of the CDR3; the remainder is reconstructed from the germline J gene. The gene calls are TRBV2 and TRBJ1-5, with 7 nucleotides matching TRBD1. The CDR3 totals 16 residues. Germline values: CDR1 SNHLY, CDR2 FYNNEI. V gave up 5 bases and J gave up 0 bases; unmatched junction bases: 7. Incomplete CDR3 DNA: TGTGCCAGCAGTCGACAGGGATACCTTAGCAATCAGCCC. This encodes CASSRQGYLSNQP. In full, the CDR3 is CASSRQGYLSNQPQHF. Full variable domain (rest looked up from reference TRBV2 and TRBJ1-5): EPEVTQTPSHQVTQMGQEVILRCVPISNHLYFYWYRQILGQKVEFLVSFYNNEISEKSEIFDDQFSVERPDGSNFTLKIRSTKLEDSAMYFCASSRQGYLSNQPQHFGDGTRLSIL.

A word on this clone: With the read ending 3 residues before the CDR3 end, the germline J gene is used to fill in that end. This chain connects TRBV7-6 to TRBJ1-2; no reliable D call. In germline, CDR1 is SGHVS, CDR2 FNYEAQ. The CDR3 extends over 13 amino acids. The CDR3 protein is CASSAGTPYDYTF. The sequenced CDR3 bases are TGTGCCAGCAGCGCAGGTACACCCTACGAC.

Of note for this clone: The read terminates 3 residues before the CDR3 end, so the remaining end is supplied by the germline J gene. The V call is TRBV6-2 or TRBV6-3, the J call TRBJ2-4; 8 bases map to TRBD1. CDR3 length equals 15 residues. Germline loops: CDR1 MNHEY, CDR2 SVGEGT. Partial CDR3 DNA: TGTGCCAGCAGTTCCCACTCCGACAGGGGCCGTGGT. Encoded protein: CASSSHSDRGRG. The whole CDR3 protein reads CASSSHSDRGRGQYF.

With regard to this clone: The missing CDR3 end, 3 residues past where the read stops, is filled in from the germline J gene. V gene TRBV13 combines with J gene TRBJ2-1, with TRBD2 identical over 9 bases. CDR3 length: 18 residues. CDR1 PRHDT and CDR2 FYEKMQ come from the germline V gene (reference sequence). V dropped 1 base and J dropped 0; count of bases not matched to a gene: 7. The CDR3 reads CASSLVGAAGGSYNEQFF. CDR3 DNA (partial): TGTGCCAGCAGCTTAGTGGGTGCAGCGGGGGGCTCCTACAATGAG.

In regard to this clone: The read comes to an end 3 residues before the CDR3 does, leaving the germline J gene to fill in the end. This chain links TRBV19 with TRBJ1-1; no clear D gene. The length of the CDR3 is 13 residues. Germline V gives CDR1 LNHDA, CDR2 SQIVND (reference sequence). CDR3 sequence: CASSTTMQETAFF. Incomplete CDR3 DNA: TGTGCCAGTAGTACGACTATGCAAGAGACC. Using reference TRBV19 and TRBJ1-1 for the parts outside the CDR3, the full variable domain is DGGITQSPKYLFRKEGQNVTLSCEQNLNHDAMYWYRQDPGQGLRLIYYSQIVNDFQKGDIAEGYSVSREKKESFPLTVTSAQKNPTAFYLCASSTTMQETAFFGQGTRLTVV.

About this clone itself: The sequence runs out 3 residues before the end of the CDR3; the remainder is reconstructed from the germline J gene. The J gene is TRBJ1-2, the V gene TRBV20-1; 8 positions match TRBD1. Germline assignment: CDR1 DFQATT and CDR2 SNEGSKA (reference sequence). V shed 6 bases and J 5 bases; nucleotides not matched to a gene: 8. The CDR3 is 13 residues long. The CDR3 is CSATRTGQYGYTF. Partial CDR3 DNA: TGCAGTGCCACTCGGACAGGGCAATATGGC.

As regards this clone: Read sequence stops 3 residues before the CDR3 end, and the germline J gene provides the missing end. V and J are TRBV12-3 or TRBV12-4 and TRBJ2-2, with 9 bases matching TRBD1. This CDR3 is 17 amino acids long. The V gene end was trimmed by 6 bases and the J gene end by 0 bases; junction bases not matched to a gene: 8. Partial CDR3 DNA: TGTGCCAGCAGAATGACAGGGGGACGTTCGAACACCGGGGAG. This encodes CASRMTGGRSNTGE. The entire CDR3 protein is CASRMTGGRSNTGELFF.

The CDR3 DNA, read in part, is TGTGCCAGCACCTACTCCTACGAG. It specifies CASTYSYE. The full CDR3 sequence reads CASTYSYEQYF. V and J are TRBV11-2 and TRBJ2-7; no clear D gene. The read halts 3 residues ahead of the CDR3 end, with the missing end drawn from the germline J gene. V lost 7 bases to trimming and J lost 0 bases, with 4 bases between them. This CDR3 has 11 amino acids. From germline, CDR1 is SGHAT and CDR2 FQNNGV. Filled out from reference TRBV11-2 and TRBJ2-7, the complete variable domain reads EAGVAQSPRYKIIEKRQSVAFWCNPISGHATLYWYQQILGQGPKLLIQFQNNGVVDDSQLPKDRFSAERLKGVDSTLKIQPAKLEDSAVYLCASTYSYEQYFGPGTRLTVT.

Turning to this clone: The read halts 3 residues ahead of the CDR3 end, with the missing end drawn from the germline J gene. The chain links TRBV5-5 to TRBJ2-2; weak D call: TRBD1 (5 bases). Germline V lookup: CDR1 SGHKS, CDR2 YYEKEE (reference sequence). V was pared by 6 bases and J by 7 bases, with 13 bases between. The CDR3 consists of 13 residues. The CDR3 reads CASTQGTGGELFF. The covered CDR3 bases are TGTGCCAGCACTCAGGGTACCGGCGGGGAG. Filled out from reference TRBV5-5 and TRBJ2-2, the complete variable domain reads DAGVTQSPTHLIKTRGQQVTLRCSPISGHKSVSWYQQVLGQGPQFIFQYYEKEERGRGNFPDRFSARQFPNYSSELNVNALLLGDSALYLCASTQGTGGELFFGEGSRLTVL.

Turning to this clone: The CDR3 end falls 3 residues outside the read, so it is completed with the germline J gene. This rearrangement joins TRBV18 to TRBJ2-4; D gene unclear. CDR1 and CDR2 (germline): KGHSH, LQKENI. The CDR3 length is 15 residues. This chain's CDR3 is CASSPPHTDTYGQYF. The DNA read from the CDR3 is TGTGCCAGCTCACCACCCCACACCGACACCTATGGT.

Worth noting for this clone: The read ends 3 residues shy of where the CDR3 ends; the end is completed using the germline J gene. The chain recombines TRBV5-8 with TRBJ2-7; D not resolved. CDR3 length: 13 residues. Germline V gene lookup returns CDR1 SGHTS and CDR2 YDEGEE. With 6 bases removed from V and 1 base from J, the gap between germline ends came to 11 bases. The sequenced CDR3 bases are TGTGCCAGCACCCCGGCGGTTTCCTACGAG. As protein: CASTPAVSYE. Given in full, the CDR3 is CASTPAVSYEQYF.

Comment on this clone: The CDR3 end falls 3 residues outside the read, so it is completed with the germline J gene. V gene TRBV20-1 combines with J gene TRBJ1-2; TRBD1 might be the D (6 bases). The CDR3 runs to 15 residues. The germline V gene has CDR1 DFQATT and CDR2 SNEGSKA (reference sequence). The V end lost 6 bases, the J end lost 5 bases, and 22 bases lay between the germline ends. The CDR3 bases that were read are TGCAGTGCCGCCGATTTTATAGGGGGAGGTTATGGC. Its translation is CSAADFIGGGYG. The whole CDR3 protein is CSAADFIGGGYGYTF.

Remarks on this clone: With the read ending 3 residues before the CDR3 end, the germline J gene is used to fill in that end. The genes are TRBV27 and TRBJ2-3; tentatively, D is TRBD1 (5 bases). CDR1 is MNHEY, CDR2 SMNVEV, per germline (reference sequence). This CDR3 has 15 amino acids. V was pared by 2 bases and J by 4 bases, with 13 bases between. The CDR3 here is CASSLPGIFPDTQYF. The CDR3 DNA, read in part, is TGTGCCAGCAGTTTACCAGGGATCTTCCCAGATACG.